The next 16 T cell receptor beta chains were all read from a single sample in a study of regulatory T cells in long-lasting Graves disease. Assembly of TCR beta libraries relied on iRepertoire HTBI primers together with Arm-PCR of CDR3 regions. TCRdb re-called the multiplex PCR reads through MiXCR, storing one row per CDR3 protein. The sample has 250,000 or so distinct CDR3 sequences, more than 15% seen once. Time point described: newly diagnosed GD, antithyroid drugs for less than 3 months. The TCR library was made from RNA that had been extracted from PBMCs in TRIzol. The same specimen was also included in a second study, on T cells in Graves' hyperthyroidism and ophthalmopathy.

Sequencing used peripheral blood mononuclear cells (PBMCs), obtained at new diagnosis, from a patient treated with antithyroid drugs. Source of these receptors: a young woman with Graves disease.

This clonotype was seen at least ten times. This chain uses TRBV7-9 with TRBJ2-7; a weak D match, TRBD1 (5 bases). The CDR3 is 14 residues long. The ends were cut back, 4 bases at V and 6 bases at J, with 16 bases in the middle. CDR1 and CDR2 from the germline V gene are SEHNR and FQNEAQ (reference sequence). CDR3 amino acids: CASSSEAGLLEQYF. CDR3 DNA sequence: TGTGCCAGCAGCTCAGAGGCAGGGTTACTCGAGCAGTACTTC.

This clonotype was seen once. The genes are TRBV11-1 and TRBJ2-5; TRBD2 might be the D (7 bases). Per the germline V gene, CDR1 is SGHAT and CDR2 is FQDESV (reference sequence). The V and J ends lost 1 base and 2 bases respectively, with 17 bases between them. This CDR3 is built from 17 residues. CDR3: CASSLEYSAGAQETQYF. CDR3 coding DNA: TGTGCCAGCAGCTTAGAGTATTCGGCGGGGGCGCAAGAGACCCAGTACTTC.

Comment on this clonotype: The germline gene is not matched at one end of the junction; a read error may be the cause. The chain is built from TRBV11-2 and TRBJ1-1; 11 bases are a match to TRBD1. Looked up from germline, CDR1 is SGHAT and CDR2 is FQNNGV. The length of the CDR3 is 14 residues. CDR3 sequence (DNA): TGCGCCAGCAGCCCCGGACAGGGGGCATCGGAAGCTTTCTTT. Translation: CASSPGQGASEAFF. The variable domain in full, completed from reference TRBV11-2 and TRBJ1-1, reads EAGVAQSPRYKIIEKRQSVAFWCNPISGHATLYWYQQILGQGPKLLIQFQNNGVVDDSQLPKDRFSAERLKGVDSTLKIQPAKLEDSAVYLCASSPGQGASEAFFGQGTRLTVV.

This clonotype was picked up many times. The CDR3 sequence is CSARETGGDGYTF. CDR3 coding DNA: TGCAGTGCTAGAGAGACAGGGGGTGATGGCTACACCTTC. The rearrangement joins TRBV20-1 to TRBJ1-2; TRBD1 aligns across 9 bases. This CDR3 region has 13 residues. V was pared by 0 bases and J by 6 bases, with 2 bases of the junction left unmatched. From germline, CDR1 is DFQATT and CDR2 SNEGSKA (reference sequence).

There are many counts of this clonotype. The rearrangement joins TRBV24-1 to TRBJ1-2; maybe TRBD1 (5 bases). Trimming removed 9 bases at V and 1 base at J, with 8 bases between. The CDR3 runs 12 residues. The germline V gene encodes CDR1 KGHDR and CDR2 SFDVKD. CDR3 loop: CATGAVNYGYTF. For the CDR3, the DNA is TGTGCCACCGGGGCGGTTAACTATGGCTACACCTTC.

In its sample, this clonotype was seen a few times. The V and J genes are TRBV20-1 and TRBJ2-7; the D gene could be TRBD1 or TRBD2 (5 bases each). V was trimmed by 4 bases and J by 4 bases, leaving 17 bases between them. CDR1 and CDR2 from the germline V gene are DFQATT and SNEGSKA (reference sequence). The length of the CDR3 is 14 residues. The CDR3 sequence: CSATGDVEAYEQYF. The CDR3 nucleotides are TGCAGTGCTACCGGGGACGTGGAGGCTTACGAGCAGTACTTC.

This clonotype occurred many times. The rearrangement uses TRBV13 and TRBJ2-3; weak D call: TRBD2 (6 bases). Trimming removed 4 bases at V and 1 base at J, with 18 bases between. This CDR3 region has 17 residues. Germline V CDR1 and CDR2: PRHDT, FYEKMQ (reference sequence). The DNA for the CDR3 is TGTGCCAGCAGCTCCCGACCCTCCATAGCGGGCACAGATACGCAGTATTTT. Its translation is CASSSRPSIAGTDTQYF. The full variable domain, completed using reference TRBV13 and TRBJ2-3, is AAGVIQSPRHLIKEKRETATLKCYPIPRHDTVYWYQQGPGQDPQFLISFYEKMQSDKGSIPDRFSAQQFSDYHSELNMSSLELGDSALYFCASSSRPSIAGTDTQYFGPGTRLTVL.

This clonotype was detected ten times or more. The gene calls are TRBV28 and TRBJ1-1, with TRBD1 as a possible D gene (5 bases). The V gene's germline CDR1 is MDHEN and CDR2 SYDVKM. This CDR3 comprises 15 residues. V lost 3 bases, J lost 5 bases, and 16 bases lay in between. CDR3 nucleotides: TGTGCCAGCAGTTTCCCATACTCCAGGGAAACTGAAGCTTTCTTT. Amino acids: CASSFPYSRETEAFF.

Points on this clonotype: Just one base apart from a much larger clone, this may be a read error. The chain carries TRBV28 and TRBJ2-3; 7 bases fit TRBD1. Germline CDR1 reads MDHEN; CDR2 reads SYDVKM. The CDR3 runs to 15 residues. The CDR3 loop is CASTPGTDSTDMQYF. The CDR3 DNA reads TGTGCCAGCACCCCAGGGACAGATAGCACAGATATGCAGTATTTT.

This clonotype was recorded a few times. This is likely an artifact of a read error, given a far larger clone one base away. The V gene is TRBV11-1, the J gene TRBJ1-4, with D maybe TRBD1 (6 bases). The CDR3 totals 14 residues. Germline V gene sequence: CDR1 SGHAT, CDR2 FQDESV (reference sequence). The CDR3 protein is CASRSLISGARVVF. CDR3 nucleotide sequence: TGTGCCAGCCGAAGCTTAATATCGGGGGCGAGGGTGGTTTTT.

This clonotype was seen ten or more times. The V and J genes are TRBV29-1 and TRBJ2-1; 7 positions match TRBD2. Per germline, CDR1 SQVTM and CDR2 ANQGSEA. The junction had 3 bases not matched to a gene; V was cut back by 3 bases and J by 4 bases. The length of the CDR3 is 13 residues. The CDR3 spells CSVERGKYNEQFF. The CDR3 DNA follows: TGCAGCGTTGAGCGGGGGAAATACAATGAGCAGTTCTTC.

This clonotype came up a few times. This chain joins TRBV20-1 and TRBJ2-2; TRBD2 matches at 8 bases. The CDR3 spans 16 residues. CDR1 is DFQATT, CDR2 SNEGSKA, per germline (reference sequence). J lost 2 bases, V lost 3 bases, and 8 bases had no gene match. CDR3 nucleotide sequence: TGCAGTGCTAGGAGTAGCGGGACGGCAAACACCGGGGAGCTGTTTTTT. Its protein is CSARSSGTANTGELFF.

This clonotype was seen many times. The gene calls are TRBV20-1 and TRBJ2-1; TRBD2 matches at 13 bases. The germline V gene encodes CDR1 DFQATT and CDR2 SNEGSKA (reference sequence). The J segment lost 4 bases and the V segment lost 5 bases, leaving 2 bases of the junction unmatched. This CDR3 is 14 amino acids long. CDR3 DNA: TGCAGTGCTGTGACTAGCGGGGGGTACAATGAGCAGTTCTTC. Protein: CSAVTSGGYNEQFF.

This clonotype has a count of ten or more. The V call is TRBV10-3, the J call TRBJ1-2; no clear D. The CDR3 runs to 14 residues. Trimming took off 4 bases at V and 4 bases at J, with 13 bases between the two ends. CDR1 and CDR2 (germline): ENHRY, SYGVKD. CDR3 coding DNA: TGTGCCATCAGTGGGCCAGACAAGCCCTATGGCTACACCTTC. It specifies CAISGPDKPYGYTF.

This clonotype has more than one count but fewer than ten. A read error may be the cause here, since a much bigger clone is one base away. This sequence joins TRBV24-1 and TRBJ1-5; D might be TRBD1 (6 bases). Germline CDR1 and CDR2: KGHDR and SFDVKD. There are 14 residues in the CDR3. V lost 5 bases, J lost 5 bases, and 12 bases lay in between. The CDR3 nucleotides read TGTGCCACCAGTGGGAGGGACAAAGATCAGCCCCAGCATTTT. Its protein product is CATSGRDKDQPQHF.

This clonotype was seen only once. A far larger clone is only one base removed, so a read error is likely. The chain recombines TRBV27 with TRBJ2-7; a possible D gene is TRBD2 (6 bases). Germline CDR1 reads MNHEY; CDR2 reads SMNVEV (reference sequence). The length of the CDR3 is 14 residues. Trimming cost V 5 bases and J 7 bases, with 18 bases left between them. CDR3 DNA: TGTGCCAGCAGTCTACGACGGGAGTACAATGAGCAGTACTTC. Encoded protein: CASSLRREYNEQYF.